Listed here is a single T cell receptor (beta chain). The sample is drawn from a study of preoperative IRX-2 immunotherapy in early breast cancer. Sequencing used immunoSEQ multiplex PCR; TCRdb keeps in-frame clones, though not all of them. The repertoire holds roughly 24,000 clones, with around 96% as singletons. Treatment denoted: preoperative locoregional IRX-2 cytokine immunotherapy. Preoperative locoregional IRX-2 cytokine immunotherapy was tested in the phase Ib source study. Trimming pared 2 bases from V and 5 bases from J, leaving 13 bases between. The CDR3 is 15 residues long. Germline values: CDR1 SGHTS, CDR2 YDEGEE.

Sample: tumor tissue, taken after IRX-2 immunotherapy. This clonotype was obtained from a human donor with breast cancer. This chain joins TRBV5-8 and TRBJ1-4; no definite D call. The CDR3 here is CASSFVGRVNEKLFF. CDR3 DNA sequence: TGTGCCAGCAGCTTCGTTGGGAGGGTAAATGAAAAACTGTTTTTT.